A single sample gave rise to the 4 T cell receptor beta chains below, sequenced in a study of blood T cell repertoires in COVID-19. TCRdb's copy holds only in-frame clones and misses some; the assay was immunoSEQ multiplex PCR. This table has a few hundred thousand clones, 84% appearing once. The sequenced material came from peripheral blood. The receptors originated from a woman between 35 and 50 years old who had recovered from COVID-19.

V and J are TRBV15 and TRBJ1-2; the D is unclear. The germline V gene has CDR1 LNHNV and CDR2 YYDKDF (reference sequence). CDR3 size: 14 residues. Trimming shortened V by 6 bases and J by 1 base, and 12 bases separated the two germline ends. The CDR3 DNA is TGTGCCACCAGACGACACGGGGATAACTATGGCTACACCTTC. Its protein product is CATRRHGDNYGYTF. The full variable domain, rest sourced from reference TRBV15 and TRBJ1-2, is DAMVIQNPRYQVTQFGKPVTLSCSQTLNHNVMYWYQQKSSQAPKLLFHYYDKDFNNEADTPDNFQSRRPNTSFCFLDIRSPGLGDTAMYLCATRRHGDNYGYTFGSGTRLTVV.

V is TRBV28 and J is TRBJ1-1, with 7 bases aligning to TRBD1. The germline gives CDR1 MDHEN, CDR2 SYDVKM. The CDR3 extends over 14 amino acids. The V segment lost 6 bases and the J segment 4 bases; nucleotides outside the gene matches: 8. CDR3 sequence reads: CASSSGGGFTEAFF. The DNA for the CDR3 is TGTGCCAGCAGCTCCGGAGGGGGCTTCACTGAAGCTTTCTTT.

This clone was counted a single time. The gene calls are TRBV11-2 and TRBJ2-3; a weak D match, TRBD1 (5 bases). This CDR3 contains 13 residues. Germline lookup yields CDR1 SGHAT and CDR2 FQNNGV. V shed 6 bases and J shed 3 bases, with 10 bases lying between them. The CDR3 is CASRKGLTDTQYF. For the CDR3, the DNA is TGTGCCAGCAGAAAGGGGTTGACAGATACGCAGTATTTT.

The chain combines TRBV7-9 with TRBJ1-6; D is ambiguous. V was clipped by 5 bases and J by 10 bases, with 15 bases between them. CDR1 SEHNR and CDR2 FQNEAQ come from the germline V gene (reference sequence). The CDR3 length is 14 residues. This chain's CDR3 is CASSPRTEDSPLHF. The CDR3 nucleotides are TGTGCCAGCAGCCCGAGGACGGAGGACTCACCCCTCCACTTT.